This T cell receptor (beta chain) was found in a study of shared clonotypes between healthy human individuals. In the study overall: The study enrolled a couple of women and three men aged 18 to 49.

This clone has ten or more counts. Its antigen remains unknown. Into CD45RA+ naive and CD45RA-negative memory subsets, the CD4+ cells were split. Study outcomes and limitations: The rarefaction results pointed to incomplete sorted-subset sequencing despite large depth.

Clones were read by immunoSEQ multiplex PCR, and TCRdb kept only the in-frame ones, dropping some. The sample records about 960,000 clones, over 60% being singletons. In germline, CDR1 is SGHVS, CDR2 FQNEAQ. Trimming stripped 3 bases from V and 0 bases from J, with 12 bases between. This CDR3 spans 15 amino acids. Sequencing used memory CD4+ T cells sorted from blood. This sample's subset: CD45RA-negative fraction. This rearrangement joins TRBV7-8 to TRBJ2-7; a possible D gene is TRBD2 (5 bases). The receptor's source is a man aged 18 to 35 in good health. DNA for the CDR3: TGTGCCAGCAGCTTGGTGACGGGGAGCTCCTACGAGCAGTACTTC. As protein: CASSLVTGSSYEQYF. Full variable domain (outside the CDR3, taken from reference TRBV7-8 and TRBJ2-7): GAGVSQSPRYKVAKRGQDVALRCDPISGHVSLFWYQQALGQGPEFLTYFQNEAQLDKSGLPSDRFFAERPEGSVSTLKIQRTQQEDSAVYLCASSLVTGSSYEQYFGPGTRLTVT.